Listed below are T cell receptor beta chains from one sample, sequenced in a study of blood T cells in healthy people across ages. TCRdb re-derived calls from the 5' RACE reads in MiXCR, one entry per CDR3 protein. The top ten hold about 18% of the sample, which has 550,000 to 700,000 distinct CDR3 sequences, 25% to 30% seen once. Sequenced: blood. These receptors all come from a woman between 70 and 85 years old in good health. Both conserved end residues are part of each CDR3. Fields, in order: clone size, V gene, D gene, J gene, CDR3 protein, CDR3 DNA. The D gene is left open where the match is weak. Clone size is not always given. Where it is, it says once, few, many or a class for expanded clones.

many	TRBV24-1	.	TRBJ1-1	CATRPNGDTEAFF	TGTGCCACCAGGCCGAACGGGGACACTGAAGCTTTCTTT
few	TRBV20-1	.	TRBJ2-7	CSARGFDSYEQYF	TGCAGTGCTCGGGGTTTCGACTCCTACGAGCAGTACTTC
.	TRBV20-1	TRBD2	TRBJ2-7	CSGLAGGPRSYEQYF	TGCAGTGGACTAGCGGGGGGTCCTCGCTCCTACGAGCAGTACTTC
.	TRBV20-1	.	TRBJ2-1	CSAIRGPPRNEQFF	TGCAGTGCGATCCGCGGGCCGCCCCGAAATGAGCAGTTCTTC
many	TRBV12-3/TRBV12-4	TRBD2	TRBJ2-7	CASSLERGYEQYF	TGTGCCAGCAGCTTAGAGCGGGGGTACGAGCAGTACTTC
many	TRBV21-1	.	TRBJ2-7	CASSTPNRVMSKGEQYF	TGTGCCAGCAGCACCCCAAACAGGGTAATGAGTAAAGGCGAGCAGTACTTC
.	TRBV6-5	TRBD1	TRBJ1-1	CASSAGTGGTEAFF	TGTGCCAGCAGTGCTGGGACAGGGGGAACTGAAGCTTTCTTT
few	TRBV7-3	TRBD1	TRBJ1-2	CASSSSGTGSGYTF	TGTGCCAGCAGCTCGTCCGGGACAGGGTCTGGCTACACCTTC
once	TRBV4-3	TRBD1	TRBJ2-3	CASSLDRAIDTQYF	TGCGCCAGCAGCCTGGACAGGGCTATAGATACGCAGTATTTT
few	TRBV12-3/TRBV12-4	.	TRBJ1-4	CASSLWGWKKTNEKLFF	TGTGCCAGCAGTTTATGGGGGTGGAAGAAAACTAATGAAAAACTGTTTTTT
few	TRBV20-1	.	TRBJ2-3	CSVRTGFTDTQYF	TGCAGTGTAAGAACTGGGTTCACAGATACGCAGTATTTT
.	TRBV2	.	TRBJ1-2	CASSVYALTGERTF	TGTGCCAGCAGTGTATATGCCCTGACTGGTGAGCGCACCTTC
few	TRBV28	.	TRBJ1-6	CASSLGSPYTYRGNSPLHF	TGTGCCAGCAGTTTAGGGTCCCCCTACACCTACCGGGGTAATTCACCCCTCCACTTT
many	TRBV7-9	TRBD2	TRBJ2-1	CASLAGVRYNEQFF	TGTGCCAGCCTAGCGGGGGTACGCTACAATGAGCAGTTCTTC
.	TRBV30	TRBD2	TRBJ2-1	CAWSGGGDGAWVSRGGDEQFF	TGTGCCTGGAGCGGGGGCGGTGATGGTGCTTGGGTTAGCCGGGGGGGAGACGAGCAGTTCTTC
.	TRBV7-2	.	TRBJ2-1	CASSPHGSYSYNEQFF	TGTGCCAGCAGTCCCCACGGGTCATACTCCTACAATGAGCAGTTCTTC
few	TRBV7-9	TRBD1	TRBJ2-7	CASLGGQGSYEQYF	TGTGCCAGCTTAGGGGGACAGGGATCCTACGAGCAGTACTTC